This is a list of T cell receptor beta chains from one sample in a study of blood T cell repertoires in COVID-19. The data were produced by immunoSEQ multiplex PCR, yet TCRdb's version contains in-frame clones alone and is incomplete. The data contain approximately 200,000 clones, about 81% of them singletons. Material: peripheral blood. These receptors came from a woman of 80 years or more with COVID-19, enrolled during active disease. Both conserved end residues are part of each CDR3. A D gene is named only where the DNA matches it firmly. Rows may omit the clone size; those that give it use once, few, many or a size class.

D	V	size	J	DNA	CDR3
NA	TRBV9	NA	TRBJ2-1	TGTGCCAGCAGCCCTGACAGCTCCTACAATGAGCAGTTCTTC	CASSPDSSYNEQFF
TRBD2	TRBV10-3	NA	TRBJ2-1	TGTGCCATCAGCGTTGGACTAGCGGACTACAATGAGCAGTTCTTC	CAISVGLADYNEQFF
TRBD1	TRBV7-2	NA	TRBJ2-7	TGTGCCAGCAGTCCGGGACAGGGGGCCGAGCAGTACTTC	CASSPGQGAEQYF
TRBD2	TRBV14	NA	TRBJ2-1	TGTGCCAGCAGCCAAGTAGCGGGCAGCTCCTACAATGAGCAGTTCTTC	CASSQVAGSSYNEQFF
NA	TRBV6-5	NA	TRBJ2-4	TGTGCCAGCAGCAGGGGAGACAAAAACATTCAGTACTTC	CASSRGDKNIQYF
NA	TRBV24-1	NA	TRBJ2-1	TGTGCCACCAGTGACCGTACAGGCTCCTACAATGAGCAGTTCTTC	CATSDRTGSYNEQFF
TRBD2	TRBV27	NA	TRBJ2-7	TGTGCCAGCAGTTTATTCTGGACTAGCGGGACCCACGAGCAGTACTTC	CASSLFWTSGTHEQYF
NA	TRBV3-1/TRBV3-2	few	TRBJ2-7	TGTGCCAGCAGCCTGGGACTCGGCGAGCAGTACTTC	CASSLGLGEQYF
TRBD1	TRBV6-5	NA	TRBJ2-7	TGTGCCAGCAGTTCCAGGACAGGGCGGGACGAGCAGTACTTC	CASSSRTGRDEQYF
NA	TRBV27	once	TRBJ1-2	TGTGCCAGCAGTTCCCGGGGGTCCTATGGCTACACCTTC	CASSSRGSYGYTF
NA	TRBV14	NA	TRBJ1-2	TGTGCCAGCAGCCAATGGAGGGTAGGCTTCAATGGCTACACCTTC	CASSQWRVGFNGYTF
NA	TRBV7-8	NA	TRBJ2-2	TGTGCCAGCAGCTTAAAAACAGGAGAGAGAACCGGGGAGCTGTTTTTT	CASSLKTGERTGELFF
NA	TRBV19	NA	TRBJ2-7	TGTGCCAGTAGTATAGGCGGTTCCTACGAGCAGTACTTC	CASSIGGSYEQYF
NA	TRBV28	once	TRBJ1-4	TGTGCCAGCAGGGCCAGCGGTGAAAAACTGTTTTTT	CASRASGEKLFF
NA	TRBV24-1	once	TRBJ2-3	TGTGCCACCAGTGATCCTAGCACAGATACGCAGTATTTT	CATSDPSTDTQYF
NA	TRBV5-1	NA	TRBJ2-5	TGCGCCAGCAGCTTGGCCCTGGAGACCCAGTACTTC	CASSLALETQYF
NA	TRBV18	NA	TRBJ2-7	TGTGCCAGCTCCACAACGGGATTAGAACAGTACTTC	CASSTTGLEQYF
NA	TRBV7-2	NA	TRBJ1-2	TGTGCCAGCAGCTTAGAAGGGACACCCTATGGCTACACCTTC	CASSLEGTPYGYTF
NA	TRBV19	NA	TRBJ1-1	TGTGCCAGTAGGATGGCAGGGGTCGTAACTGAAGCTTTCTTT	CASRMAGVVTEAFF
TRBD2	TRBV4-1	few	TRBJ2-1	TGCGCCAGCAGCCGTCAACTAGCGGACAATGAGCAGTTCTTC	CASSRQLADNEQFF
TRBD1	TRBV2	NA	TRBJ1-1	TGTGCCAGCAGGCCCCGGGACAGGGGTGGTGAAGCTTTCTTT	CASRPRDRGGEAFF
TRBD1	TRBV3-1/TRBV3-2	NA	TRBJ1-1	TGTGCCAGCAGCCCCGGTGTCAGGGGGCGAGAAGCTTTCTTT	CASSPGVRGREAFF
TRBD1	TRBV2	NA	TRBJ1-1	TGTGCCAGCAGTACCCGGGACAGGACTATGAACACTGAAGCTTTCTTT	CASSTRDRTMNTEAFF
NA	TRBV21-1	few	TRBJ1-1	TGTGCCAGCAGCAAGGACAGGGCTTGCAGCACTGAAGCTTTCTTT	CASSKDRACSTEAFF
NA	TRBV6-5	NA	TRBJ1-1	TGTGCCAGCAAAAGTTATGCAGGGCCAACTGAAGCTTTCTTT	CASKSYAGPTEAFF
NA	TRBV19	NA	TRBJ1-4	TGTGCCAGTAGTATAAGCACCACGAATGAAAAACTGTTTTTT	CASSISTTNEKLFF
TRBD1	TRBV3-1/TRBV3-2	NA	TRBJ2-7	TGTGCCAGCAGCCCACGGGACAGGGGGACCTACGAGCAGTACTTC	CASSPRDRGTYEQYF
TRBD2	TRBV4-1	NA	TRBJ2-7	TGCGCCAGCAGCCAACTTTTCACTAGCGGGAGCCGGCACGAGCAGTACTTC	CASSQLFTSGSRHEQYF
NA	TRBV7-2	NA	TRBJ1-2	TGTGCCAGCAGTCCAACAGGGAACGATGGCTACACCTTC	CASSPTGNDGYTF
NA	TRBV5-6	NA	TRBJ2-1	TGTGCCAGCTCTTTCTACAATGAGCAGTTCTTC	CASSFYNEQFF
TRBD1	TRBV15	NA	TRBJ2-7	TGTGCCACCAGGAACCGGGACAGCTCCTACGAGCAGTACTTC	CATRNRDSSYEQYF
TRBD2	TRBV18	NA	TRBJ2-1	TGTGCCAGCTCACCACTAGCGGGGGGCTACAATGAGCAGTTCTTC	CASSPLAGGYNEQFF
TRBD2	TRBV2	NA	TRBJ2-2	TGTGCCAGCAGTTATAGCGGGTGGACTGACCTCACCGGGGAGCTGTTTTTT	CASSYSGWTDLTGELFF
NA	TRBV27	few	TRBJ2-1	TGTGCCAGCAGCCTGGGCCCCGAGCAGTTCTTC	CASSLGPEQFF
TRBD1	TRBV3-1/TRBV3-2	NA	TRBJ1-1	TGTGCCAGCAGCCCCGGGACAGGGGAAGCTTTCTTT	CASSPGTGEAFF